This entry lists 7 T cell receptor beta chains sequenced from one sample in a study of neurological immune-mediated disorders. The time point: longitudinal time-point 3. TCRdb reprocessed the 5' RACE reads with MiXCR, giving one entry per CDR3 protein. In the table there are around 49,000 distinct CDR3 sequences, over 9.5% of which are singletons. Specimen: PBMCs. These receptors were taken from a male donor with HTLV-1-associated myelopathy (HAM/TSP).

This clonotype appeared a few times. As DNA, the CDR3 is TGCGCCAGCAGCCTCAGGGGAACAGATACGCAGTATTTT. It codes for CASSLRGTDTQYF. V gene TRBV5-1 combines with J gene TRBJ2-3; D is perhaps TRBD1 (6 bases). CDR1 SGHRS and CDR2 YFSETQ come from the germline V gene. V lost 4 bases to trimming and J lost 3 bases, with 9 bases between them. CDR3 length: 13 amino acids.

This rearrangement joins TRBV20-1 to TRBJ1-5; a weak D match, TRBD1 (5 bases). CDR3 size: 16 residues. Trimming pared 0 bases from V and 3 bases from J, leaving 15 bases between. CDR1 and CDR2 from the germline V gene are DFQATT and SNEGSKA (reference sequence). The CDR3 DNA reads TGCAGTGCTAGAGAGGGGGGGTCATGGGCCAATCAGCCCCAGCATTTT. Its translation is CSAREGGSWANQPQHF.

A word on this clonotype: The DNA is omitted, as the CDR3 cannot be located on it reliably, and the CDR3 follows TCRdb's listing. V and J are TRBV5-1 and TRBJ1-1; TRBD1 is taken as the D call from the table, unchecked against the DNA. From its first to its last residue, the CDR3 has 19 amino acids. The germline CDR1 and CDR2 sequences are SGHRS and YFSETQ. The CDR3 here is CASSFYICRGGSGDTEAFF.

This clonotype was counted at least ten times. The chain is built from TRBV7-8 and TRBJ1-4, with D maybe TRBD1 (5 bases). The V end was cut by 5 bases, the J end by 5 bases, with 15 bases between. Germline V gene lookup returns CDR1 SGHVS and CDR2 FQNEAQ. The CDR3 covers 15 residues. The CDR3 DNA reads as TGTGCCAGCAGCGGGGGGGGGAAGAAGAATGAAAAACTGTTTTTT. Translating gives CASSGGGKKNEKLFF.

This clonotype was seen many times. The chain employs TRBV27 and TRBJ2-5; 9 positions agree with TRBD2. Trimming at V came to 1 base and at J to 2 bases, leaving 5 bases not matched to a gene. The CDR3 runs to 16 residues. CDR1 and CDR2 from the germline V gene are MNHEY and SMNVEV (reference sequence). The CDR3 bases are TGTGCCAGCAGTTTATTGGCGGGGGGGCGGCAAGAGACCCAGTACTTC. It codes for CASSLLAGGRQETQYF.

This clonotype was seen repeatedly, ten times or more. The rearrangement links TRBV4-3 to TRBJ2-2; D is possibly TRBD2 (7 bases). CDR1 is LGHNA and CDR2 is YSLEER in the germline V gene. The V end was cut by 1 base, the J end by 13 bases, with 19 bases between. The CDR3 length is 15 residues. CDR3 bases: TGCGCCAGCAGCCAAGTAATGGCCCGGGGGGCACGGCTGTTTTTT. This encodes CASSQVMARGARLFF.

This clonotype was recorded many times. The chain links TRBV11-2 to TRBJ2-7; D gene uncertain. Trimming removed 4 bases at V and 0 bases at J, with 13 bases between. Germline values: CDR1 SGHAT, CDR2 FQNNGV. The length of the CDR3 is 15 residues. The CDR3 reads CASSSYSGYSYEQYF. For the CDR3, the DNA is TGTGCCAGCAGCTCCTACTCTGGCTACTCCTACGAGCAGTACTTC. Full variable domain (rest looked up from reference TRBV11-2 and TRBJ2-7): EAGVAQSPRYKIIEKRQSVAFWCNPISGHATLYWYQQILGQGPKLLIQFQNNGVVDDSQLPKDRFSAERLKGVDSTLKIQPAKLEDSAVYLCASSSYSGYSYEQYFGPGTRLTVT.